In its sample, the clone carrying this TCR beta chain was seen a few times. This record comes from a study of Graves' ophthalmopathy and Graves' hyperthyroidism. Across the whole study: Hyperthyroidism qualified as stable when ophthalmopathy did not develop within 18 months of follow-up.

The authors amplified TCR beta CDR3 regions, and they did so from RNA transcripts for repertoire sequencing. HTBI primers were employed in first-round RT-PCR, then a second-round multiplex PCR followed. In TCRdb, the multiplex PCR reads were re-called with MiXCR into one record per CDR3 protein. Among about 590,000 distinct CDR3 sequences listed, roughly 40% were seen once. Among the exclusions were patients with other autoimmune diseases, uncontrolled infections, pregnancy or lactation. As diagnostic evidence, clinical symptoms, serum thyroxine, TRAb, thyroid ultrasound and orbital computed tomography were relied upon. The CDR3 has 17 residues. Trimming took off 2 bases at V and 4 bases at J, with 20 bases between the two ends.

The origin of this receptor is an adult man with Graves' hyperthyroidism. The J gene is TRBJ1-1, the V gene TRBV12-3 or TRBV12-4, with a weak D call TRBD1 (5 bases). Specimen: peripheral blood or thyroid tissue (not recorded which). The CDR3 loop is CASSLISPGGRITEAFF. CDR3 sequence (DNA): TGTGCCAGCAGTTTAATATCGCCGGGGGGACGTATCACTGAAGCTTTCTTT.